Below, 14 T cell receptor beta chains from the same sample are listed, as sequenced in a study of CD8+CD57+ T cells in acquired aplastic anemia. Patients who underwent sequencing had shown CD8+CD57+ cell expansion by flow cytometry. According to the study, genomic DNA was the template for TCR beta VDJ and CDR3 profiling. TCRdb reanalysed the reads using MiXCR and keeps one entry per CDR3 protein. The sample has 160,000 or so distinct CDR3 sequences, 47% seen once. Source material: sorted CD4+, CD8+, or CD8+CD57+ T cells (not recorded which) from PBMCs. The receptors here all came from a human donor with aplastic anemia.

This clonotype has at least ten counts. The chain employs TRBV24-1 and TRBJ2-1; 7 bases match TRBD2. CDR3 length equals 16 residues. Germline V gene sequence: CDR1 KGHDR, CDR2 SFDVKD. Trimming took 1 base from V and 8 from J; bases not matched to a gene: 10. The CDR3 DNA is TGTGCCACCAGTGATTTTCGAGGGAGGGCTAGCGATGAGCAGTTCTTC. Protein product: CATSDFRGRASDEQFF.

This clonotype was picked up many times. The chain links TRBV5-1 to TRBJ2-5; D is unclear. In germline, CDR1 is SGHRS, CDR2 YFSETQ. The germline V and J ends were trimmed by 0 bases and 0 bases, with 9 bases remaining between them. The length of the CDR3 is 15 residues. Written as DNA, the CDR3 is TGCGCCAGCAGCTTGGTCTCAGCCTACCAAGAGACCCAGTACTTC. Residues: CASSLVSAYQETQYF.

This clonotype was seen ten or more times. V and J are TRBV6-2 or TRBV6-3 and TRBJ2-7, with 10 nucleotides matching TRBD2. V shed 11 bases, J shed 4 bases, and the junction held 5 bases outside the gene matches. CDR1 MNHEY and CDR2 SVGEGT come from the germline V gene. This CDR3 has 12 amino acids. The CDR3 loop is CAAQREGYEQYF. CDR3 coding DNA: TGTGCCGCCCAGCGGGAGGGGTACGAGCAGTACTTC.

CDR3 sequence: CSGAAGGLNEQFF. CDR3 nucleotides: TGCAGCGGAGCGGCGGGGGGCCTCAATGAGCAGTTCTTC. The J gene is TRBJ2-1, the V gene TRBV29-1; TRBD2 agrees at 8 bases. V was clipped by 7 bases and J by 6 bases; unmatched bases: 8. This CDR3 region has 13 residues. Germline V CDR1 and CDR2: SQVTM, ANQGSEA.

This sequence joins TRBV4-1 and TRBJ2-6; 9 bases match TRBD2. The CDR3 extends over 19 amino acids. V lost 0 bases to trimming and J lost 0 bases; unmatched junction nucleotides: 6. Germline CDR1 MGHRA, CDR2 YSYEKL. CDR3 sequence reads: CASSQDHLAGPSGANVLTF. CDR3 DNA: TGCGCCAGCAGCCAAGATCATCTAGCGGGGCCCTCTGGGGCCAACGTCCTGACTTTC.

This clonotype was recorded a few times. The chain joins TRBV24-1 to TRBJ2-5; tentative D call: TRBD2 (6 bases). The germline V gene has CDR1 KGHDR and CDR2 SFDVKD. The CDR3 is made up of 13 amino acids. Between the trimmed V and J ends, which lost 7 bases and 7 bases, there was a span of 15 bases. CDR3 bases: TGTGCCACCAGGGCGGGACCGTCGGCGACCCAGTACTTC. This translates into CATRAGPSATQYF.

This clonotype was counted ten times or more. The junction and the germline gene differ at one end; a read error may be behind it. CDR3 sequence: CAWMENRTITF. The CDR3 nucleotides read TGTGCCTGGATGGAAAACAGGACTATCACCTTC. The chain carries TRBV30 and TRBJ2-5; a possible D gene is TRBD2 (6 bases). The V gene's germline CDR1 is GTSNPN and CDR2 SVGIG (reference sequence). This CDR3 contains 11 residues.

This chain connects TRBV10-3 to TRBJ2-7, with TRBD1 matching 9 bases. CDR3 length equals 16 residues. The germline V gene has CDR1 ENHRY and CDR2 SYGVKD. Trimming took 0 bases from V and 2 from J; bases not matched to a gene: 5. The CDR3 loop reads CAISESKGTGTYEQYF. In DNA form, the CDR3 reads TGTGCCATCAGTGAGTCAAAGGGGACAGGGACCTACGAGCAGTACTTC.

This clonotype was picked up many times. This chain links TRBV2 with TRBJ2-2; D is perhaps TRBD2 (6 bases). CDR1 is SNHLY, CDR2 FYNNEI, per germline. Trimming took 2 bases from V and 1 from J, leaving 8 bases between them. This CDR3 is 15 amino acids long. The DNA of the CDR3 is TGTGCCAGCAGTGAAATAGCGGTGAACACCGGGGAGCTGTTTTTT. This translates into CASSEIAVNTGELFF.

In the case of this clonotype: A read error may be the cause here, since a much bigger clone is one base away. The chain recombines TRBV3-1 with TRBJ1-6; maybe TRBD1 (6 bases). The CDR3 runs 15 residues. V was clipped by 4 bases and J by 16 bases, with 23 bases between them. Germline V gene lookup returns CDR1 LGHDT and CDR2 YNNKEL (reference sequence). The chain's CDR3 is CASSRGDTSRTVLHF. CDR3 DNA: TGTGCCAGCAGCCGAGGGGACACCTCGAGGACAGTGCTCCACTTT.

The chain combines TRBV19 with TRBJ1-1, with 7 bases aligning to TRBD1. CDR1 and CDR2 (germline): LNHDA, SQIVND (reference sequence). The V segment lost 7 bases and the J segment 6 bases; nucleotides outside the gene matches: 11. The CDR3 runs 14 residues. The CDR3 here is CASTKRTGDPEAFF. CDR3 DNA: TGTGCCAGTACAAAGAGAACAGGGGATCCTGAAGCTTTCTTT.

There are many counts of this clonotype. This chain connects TRBV3-1 to TRBJ1-4; D is uncertain. The V end lost 4 bases, the J end lost 4 bases, and 7 bases lay between the germline ends. Germline V gene data show CDR1 as LGHDT and CDR2 as YNNKEL (reference sequence). The CDR3 length is 13 residues. In DNA, the CDR3 is TGTGCCAGCAGCCGGACGGATAATGAAAAACTGTTTTTT. This gives the protein CASSRTDNEKLFF.

CDR3: CATSRIQGTGELFF. The CDR3 DNA follows: TGTGCCACCAGCAGAATCCAGGGCACCGGGGAGCTGTTTTTT. The chain combines TRBV15 with TRBJ2-2, with D perhaps matching TRBD1 (5 bases). V was clipped by 2 bases and J by 4 bases, with 8 bases between them. This CDR3 is built from 14 residues. Germline-derived CDR1 and CDR2 are LNHNV and YYDKDF (reference sequence).

A word on this clonotype: Relative to the germline gene, one junction end is altered; a read error may explain this. The J gene is TRBJ1-4, the V gene TRBV6-4; no clear D gene. CDR1 is MRHNA, CDR2 SNTAGT, per germline. CDR3 length equals 14 residues. The CDR3 protein is CASSDLLSEEKRFF. The CDR3 DNA is TGTGCCAGCAGTGATCTCCTCTCGGAGGAAAAACGGTTTTTT.